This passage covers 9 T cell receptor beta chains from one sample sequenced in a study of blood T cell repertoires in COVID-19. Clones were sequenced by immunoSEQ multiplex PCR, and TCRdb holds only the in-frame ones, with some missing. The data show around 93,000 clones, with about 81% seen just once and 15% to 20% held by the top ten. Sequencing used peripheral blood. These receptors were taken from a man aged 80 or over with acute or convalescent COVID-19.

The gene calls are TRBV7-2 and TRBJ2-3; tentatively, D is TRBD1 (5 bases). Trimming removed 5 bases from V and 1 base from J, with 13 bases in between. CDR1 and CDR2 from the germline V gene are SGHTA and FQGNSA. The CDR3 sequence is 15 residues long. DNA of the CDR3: TGTGCCAGCAGCCCCCTGGGCAGGGGCACAGATACGCAGTATTTT. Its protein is CASSPLGRGTDTQYF.

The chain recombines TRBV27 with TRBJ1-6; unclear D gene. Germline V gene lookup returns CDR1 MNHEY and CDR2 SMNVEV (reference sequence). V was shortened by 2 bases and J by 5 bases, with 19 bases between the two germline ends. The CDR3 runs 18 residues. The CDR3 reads CASSLKKPDWLNNSPLHF. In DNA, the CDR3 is TGTGCCAGCAGTTTAAAAAAGCCGGACTGGCTGAATAATTCACCCCTCCACTTT.

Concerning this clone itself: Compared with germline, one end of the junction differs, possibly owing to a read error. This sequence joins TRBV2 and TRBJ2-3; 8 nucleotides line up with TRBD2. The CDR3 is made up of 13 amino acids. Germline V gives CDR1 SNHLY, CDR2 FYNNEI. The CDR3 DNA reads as TGTGCCAGCAACGGGGGGGCAACAGGTACGCAGTATTTT. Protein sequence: CASNGGATGTQYF.

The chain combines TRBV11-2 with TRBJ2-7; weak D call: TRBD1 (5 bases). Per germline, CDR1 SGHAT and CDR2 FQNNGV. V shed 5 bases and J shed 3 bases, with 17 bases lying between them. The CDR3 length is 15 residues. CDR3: CASSPLRGSSYEQYF. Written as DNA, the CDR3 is TGTGCCAGCAGCCCCTTAAGGGGATCTAGCTACGAGCAGTACTTC.

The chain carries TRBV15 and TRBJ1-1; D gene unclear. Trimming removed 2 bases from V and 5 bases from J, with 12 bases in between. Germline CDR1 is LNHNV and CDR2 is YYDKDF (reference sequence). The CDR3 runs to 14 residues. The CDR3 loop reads CATSRSATGTEAFF. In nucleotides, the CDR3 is TGTGCCACCAGCAGATCGGCGACCGGGACTGAAGCTTTCTTT.

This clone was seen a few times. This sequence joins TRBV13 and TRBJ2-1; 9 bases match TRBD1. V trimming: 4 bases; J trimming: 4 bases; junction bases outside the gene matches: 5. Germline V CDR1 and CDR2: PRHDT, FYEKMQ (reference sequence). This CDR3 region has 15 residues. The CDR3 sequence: CASSYSGQGYNEQFF. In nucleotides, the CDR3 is TGTGCCAGCAGCTACTCGGGACAGGGTTACAATGAGCAGTTCTTC.

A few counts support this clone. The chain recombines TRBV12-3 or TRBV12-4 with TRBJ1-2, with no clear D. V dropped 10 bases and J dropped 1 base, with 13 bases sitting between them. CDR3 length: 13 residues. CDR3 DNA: TGTGCCACGTGGCGTGAGGGTAACTATGGCTACACCTTC. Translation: CATWREGNYGYTF.

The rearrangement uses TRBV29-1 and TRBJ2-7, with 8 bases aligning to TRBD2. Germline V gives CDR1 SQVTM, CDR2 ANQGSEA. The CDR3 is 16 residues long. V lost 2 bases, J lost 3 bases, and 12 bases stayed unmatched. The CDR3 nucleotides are TGCAGCGTTGAACTTGCGCAGGCGGGAGGTTACTACGAGCAGTACTTC. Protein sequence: CSVELAQAGGYYEQYF.

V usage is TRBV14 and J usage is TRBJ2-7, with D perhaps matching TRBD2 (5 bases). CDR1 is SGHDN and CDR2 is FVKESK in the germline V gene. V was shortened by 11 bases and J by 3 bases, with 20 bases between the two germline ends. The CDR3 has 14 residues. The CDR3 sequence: CASSRGGLGYEQYF. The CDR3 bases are TGTGCCTCTAGCCGAGGAGGTCTTGGCTACGAGCAGTACTTC.